The T cell receptor beta chain under discussion was sequenced for a study of blood T cell repertoires in COVID-19. V was clipped by 3 bases and J by 2 bases, with 6 bases between them. This CDR3 has 13 amino acids. The germline gives CDR1 SEHNR, CDR2 FQNEAQ (reference sequence). Method: immunoSEQ multiplex PCR; TCRdb's copy keeps in-frame clones and lacks some. The table lists roughly 190,000 clones, 70% to 90% of them singletons, with around a fifth in the top ten. The clonotype originates from a man in his fifties or sixties with active or convalescent COVID-19. Input material: peripheral blood. The V call is TRBV7-9, the J call TRBJ2-3; D unresolved. The CDR3 here is CASSLASTDTQYF. The CDR3 bases are TGTGCCAGCAGCTTGGCTTCCACAGATACGCAGTATTTT.